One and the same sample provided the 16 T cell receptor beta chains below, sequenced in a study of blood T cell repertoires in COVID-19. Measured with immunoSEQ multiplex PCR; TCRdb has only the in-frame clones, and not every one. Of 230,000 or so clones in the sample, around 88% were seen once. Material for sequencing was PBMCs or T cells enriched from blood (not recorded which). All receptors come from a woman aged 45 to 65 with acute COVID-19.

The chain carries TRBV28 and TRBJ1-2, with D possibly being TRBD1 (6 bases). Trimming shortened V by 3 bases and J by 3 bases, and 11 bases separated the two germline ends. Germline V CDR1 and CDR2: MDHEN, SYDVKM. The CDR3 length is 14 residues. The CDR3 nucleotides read TGTGCCAGCAGTTTCGACAGGCCCTACTATGGCTACACCTTC. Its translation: CASSFDRPYYGYTF.

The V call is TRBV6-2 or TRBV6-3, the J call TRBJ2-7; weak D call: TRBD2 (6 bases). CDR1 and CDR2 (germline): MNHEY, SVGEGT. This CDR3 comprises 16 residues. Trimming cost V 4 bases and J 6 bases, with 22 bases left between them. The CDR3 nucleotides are TGTGCCAGCAGTTTTTCTCGAACGGGCGGAGGGGTCGAGCAGTACTTC. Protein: CASSFSRTGGGVEQYF.

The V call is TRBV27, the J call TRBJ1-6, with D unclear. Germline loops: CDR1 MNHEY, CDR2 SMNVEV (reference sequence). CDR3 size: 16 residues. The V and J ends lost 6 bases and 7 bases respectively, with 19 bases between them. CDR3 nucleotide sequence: TGTGCCAGCAGCGGCCTCTGGGCAGGAGGAAATTCACCCCTCCACTTT. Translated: CASSGLWAGGNSPLHF.

CDR3 coding DNA: TGTGCCAGCAGCCCGGACAGGGGATCCTATAATTCACCCCTCCACTTT. It encodes CASSPDRGSYNSPLHF. The rearrangement joins TRBV7-2 to TRBJ1-6; the match to TRBD1 covers 9 bases. This CDR3 has 16 residues. Germline CDR1 and CDR2: SGHTA and FQGNSA. Trimming took 5 bases from V and 1 from J; bases not matched to a gene: 3.

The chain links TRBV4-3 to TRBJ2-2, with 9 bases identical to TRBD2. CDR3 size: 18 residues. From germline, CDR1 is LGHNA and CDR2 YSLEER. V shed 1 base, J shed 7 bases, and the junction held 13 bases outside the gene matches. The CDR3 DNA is TGCGCCAGCAGCCAAGTCGGGGGGCGGGAGGGCCCTGGCGGGGAGCTGTTTTTT. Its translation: CASSQVGGREGPGGELFF.

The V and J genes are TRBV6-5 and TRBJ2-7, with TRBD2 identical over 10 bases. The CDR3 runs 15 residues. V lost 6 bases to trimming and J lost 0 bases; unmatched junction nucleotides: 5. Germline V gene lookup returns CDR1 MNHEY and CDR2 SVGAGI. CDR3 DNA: TGTGCCAGCAGACAGAGACTAGCGGGCTCCTACGAGCAGTACTTC. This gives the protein CASRQRLAGSYEQYF.

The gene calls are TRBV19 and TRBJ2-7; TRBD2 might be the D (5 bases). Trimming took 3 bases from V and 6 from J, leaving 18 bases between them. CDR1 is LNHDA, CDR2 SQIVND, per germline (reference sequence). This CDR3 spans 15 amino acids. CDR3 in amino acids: CASSIPYGLNPEQYF. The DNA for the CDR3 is TGTGCCAGTAGTATCCCCTATGGACTCAACCCCGAGCAGTACTTC.

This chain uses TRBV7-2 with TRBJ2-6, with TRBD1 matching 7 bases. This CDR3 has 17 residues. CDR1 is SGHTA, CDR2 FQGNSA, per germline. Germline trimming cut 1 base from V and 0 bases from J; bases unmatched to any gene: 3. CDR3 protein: CASSLEGTASGANVLTF. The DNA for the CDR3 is TGTGCCAGCAGCTTAGAGGGGACAGCCTCTGGGGCCAACGTCCTGACTTTC.

The CDR3 sequence is CASSSIAAGGYEQYF. Written as DNA, the CDR3 is TGTGCCAGCAGCTCGATCGCTGCCGGGGGCTACGAGCAGTACTTC. The genes are TRBV7-2 and TRBJ2-7; maybe TRBD2 (6 bases). The germline V and J ends were trimmed by 4 bases and 3 bases, with 16 bases remaining between them. The CDR3 totals 15 residues. Germline assignment: CDR1 SGHTA and CDR2 FQGNSA.

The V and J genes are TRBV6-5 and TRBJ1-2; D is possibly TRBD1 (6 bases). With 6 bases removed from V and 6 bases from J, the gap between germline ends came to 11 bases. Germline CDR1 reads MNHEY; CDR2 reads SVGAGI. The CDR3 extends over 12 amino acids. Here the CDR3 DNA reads TGTGCCAGCAGCGACAGGTGGGATGGCTACACCTTC. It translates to CASSDRWDGYTF.

CDR3 sequence reads: CASSSPETGGAGYYGYTF. DNA for the CDR3: TGTGCCAGCAGTTCGCCGGAAACAGGGGGCGCAGGTTACTATGGCTACACCTTC. V is TRBV28 and J is TRBJ1-2, with 9 bases that match TRBD1. CDR3 length: 18 amino acids. J gave up 3 bases and V 4 bases, and 15 bases lay outside the gene matches. Germline V CDR1 and CDR2: MDHEN, SYDVKM.

CDR3 residues: CASDPGLAGGPRKTQYF. For the CDR3, the DNA is TGCGCCAGCGATCCGGGACTAGCGGGAGGGCCTAGGAAGACCCAGTACTTC. The genes are TRBV5-1 and TRBJ2-5; 16 bases fit TRBD2. The CDR3 runs to 17 residues. The trim removed 7 bases at V and 6 bases at J, leaving 12 bases unmatched. The V gene's germline CDR1 is SGHRS and CDR2 YFSETQ.

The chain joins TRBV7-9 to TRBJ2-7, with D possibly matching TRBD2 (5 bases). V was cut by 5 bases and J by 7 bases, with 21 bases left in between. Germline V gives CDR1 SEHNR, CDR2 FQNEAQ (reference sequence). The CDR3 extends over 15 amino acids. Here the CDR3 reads CASSTALGGVPEQYF. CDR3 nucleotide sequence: TGTGCCAGCAGCACTGCACTAGGAGGTGTACCAGAGCAGTACTTC.

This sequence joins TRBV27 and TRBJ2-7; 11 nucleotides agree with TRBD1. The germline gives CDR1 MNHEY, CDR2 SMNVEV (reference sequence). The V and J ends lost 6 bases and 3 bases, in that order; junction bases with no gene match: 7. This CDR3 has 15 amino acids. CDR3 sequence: CASRVAGTGGYEQYF. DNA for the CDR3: TGTGCCAGCAGAGTGGCGGGGACAGGGGGCTACGAGCAGTACTTC.

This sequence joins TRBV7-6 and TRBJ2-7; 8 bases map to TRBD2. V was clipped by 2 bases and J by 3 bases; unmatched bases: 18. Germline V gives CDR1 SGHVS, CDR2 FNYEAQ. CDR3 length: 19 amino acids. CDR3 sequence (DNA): TGTGCCAGCAGCTTAAAAGCCACATCTGTAGCGGGACAAATCTACGAGCAGTACTTC. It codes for CASSLKATSVAGQIYEQYF.

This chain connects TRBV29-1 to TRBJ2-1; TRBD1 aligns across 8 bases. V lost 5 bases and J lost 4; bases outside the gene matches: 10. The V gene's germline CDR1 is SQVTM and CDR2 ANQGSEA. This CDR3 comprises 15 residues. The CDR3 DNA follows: TGCAGCGTTATTCAGGGGGCAAGTAGGTACAATGAGCAGTTCTTC. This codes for CSVIQGASRYNEQFF.